A single sample gave rise to the 29 T cell receptor beta chains below, sequenced in a study of T cells in Graves' hyperthyroidism and ophthalmopathy. Regions amplified from RNA transcripts were the TCR beta CDR3 regions. The TCR CDR3 first-round RT-PCR relied on the HTBI primer set. TCRdb reprocessed the multiplex PCR reads with MiXCR, giving one entry per CDR3 protein. There are nearly 750,000 distinct CDR3 sequences in the sample; approximately 40% occur only once, and about a third lies in the top ten. The sample was blood. These receptors all come from a woman between 40 and 55 years old with Graves' hyperthyroidism.

J is TRBJ2-7 and V is TRBV6-5, with TRBD2 as a possible D gene (6 bases). Deletions cut 2 bases from V and 3 bases from J, with 11 bases between. CDR3 length: 14 amino acids. Germline values: CDR1 MNHEY, CDR2 SVGAGI. This chain's CDR3 is CASSYGTFDYEQYF. The CDR3 coding sequence is TGTGCCAGCAGTTACGGGACTTTCGACTACGAGCAGTACTTC.

Details on this clonotype: In this CDR3 the conserved last residue, phenylalanine or tryptophan, is missing, so a read error is likely. The CDR3 DNA is TGTGCCAGCAGTTCCCGACAGCCCAATCAGCCCCAGCATTCT. Its translation: CASSSRQPNQPQHS. This chain connects TRBV6-5 to TRBJ1-5, with D possibly being TRBD1 (5 bases). Looked up from germline, CDR1 is MNHEY and CDR2 is SVGAGI. The CDR3 is 14 residues long. The germline V and J ends were trimmed by 4 bases and 3 bases, with 10 bases remaining between them.

The chain combines TRBV12-5 with TRBJ1-1; no clear D. With 2 bases removed from V and 1 base from J, the gap between germline ends came to 5 bases. This CDR3 is 13 amino acids long. CDR1 and CDR2 from the germline V gene are LGHNT and FRNRAP. For the CDR3, the DNA is TGTGCTAGTGGTTTGCGAGGGAACACTGAAGCTTTCTTT. This translates into CASGLRGNTEAFF.

This clonotype was observed at least ten times. The chain links TRBV7-9 to TRBJ1-2; 9 bases agree with TRBD1. V lost 5 bases, J lost 4 bases, and 5 bases stayed unmatched. This CDR3 contains 14 residues. Looked up from germline, CDR1 is SEHNR and CDR2 is FQNEAQ (reference sequence). The CDR3 DNA is TGTGCCAGCAGCGTCCGGGACAGGGTCTATGGCTACACCTTC. Its protein product is CASSVRDRVYGYTF.

This clonotype has just a few counts. The chain recombines TRBV6-1 with TRBJ2-7; 10 bases are a match to TRBD2. This CDR3 is 15 amino acids long. With V trimmed by 6 bases and J by 5 bases, 10 bases remained unmatched. CDR1 is MNHNS, CDR2 SASEGT, per germline. CDR3 amino acids: CASSATASGSNEQYF. CDR3 in DNA: TGTGCCAGCAGCGCCACGGCTAGCGGGAGTAACGAGCAGTACTTC.

This clonotype was observed at least ten times. This chain uses TRBV10-3 with TRBJ1-1, with 8 bases identical to TRBD1. From germline, CDR1 is ENHRY and CDR2 SYGVKD. The CDR3 sequence is 15 residues long. Trimming took 5 bases from V and 5 from J; bases not matched to a gene: 10. The CDR3, as DNA: TGTGCCATCAGTCCAGAACAGGGGGGGAATACTGAAGCTTTCTTT. Amino acid sequence: CAISPEQGGNTEAFF.

On this clonotype itself: Just one base apart from a much larger clone, this may be a read error. This rearrangement joins TRBV7-2 to TRBJ2-2; D perhaps matches TRBD2 (5 bases). Looked up from germline, CDR1 is SGHTA and CDR2 is FQGNSA. The CDR3 runs 15 residues. CDR3 residues: CASSPSGMNTRELFF. In nucleotides, the CDR3 is TGTGCCAGCAGTCCAAGCGGTATGAACACCAGGGAGCTGTTTTTT.

As concerns this clonotype: The junction shows a germline mismatch at one end, possibly a read error. This rearrangement joins TRBV30 to TRBJ1-1; D perhaps matches TRBD1 (5 bases). Germline V gene lookup returns CDR1 GTSNPN and CDR2 SVGIG (reference sequence). This CDR3 spans 14 amino acids. The CDR3 is CAWSVLGENTEAFF. The CDR3 DNA is TGCGCCTGGAGTGTACTGGGGGAAAACACTGAAGCTTTCTTT.

Many counts were recorded for this clonotype. This chain joins TRBV5-5 and TRBJ2-7; no reliable D call. Germline V lookup: CDR1 SGHKS, CDR2 YYEKEE (reference sequence). Trimming took off 3 bases at V and 6 bases at J, with 13 bases between the two ends. This CDR3 is built from 13 residues. The CDR3 DNA reads as TGTGCCAGCAGCTCATCCCTTCCTGTCGAGCAGTACTTC. Encoded protein: CASSSSLPVEQYF.

The V call is TRBV15, the J call TRBJ2-5, with D possibly called TRBD1 or TRBD2 (5 bases each). The length of the CDR3 is 13 residues. V lost 3 bases and J 5 bases, leaving 10 bases between the germline ends. Germline V gene lookup returns CDR1 LNHNV and CDR2 YYDKDF (reference sequence). CDR3 residues: CATSSLEGETQYF. In DNA form, the CDR3 reads TGTGCCACCAGCAGCTTAGAGGGGGAGACCCAGTACTTC.

In the case of this clonotype: This is likely a read error, given that the CDR3 carries no conserved phenylalanine or tryptophan at its end. V gene TRBV10-3 combines with J gene TRBJ1-1; D is possibly TRBD1 (6 bases). Germline-derived CDR1 and CDR2 are ENHRY and SYGVKD. Deletions cut 10 bases from V and 5 bases from J, with 14 bases between. CDR3 length: 12 amino acids. DNA of the CDR3: TGTGCCAGCGGCCAGGGGAGAACTGAAGCTTTCCTT. Its protein product is CASGQGRTEAFL.

The chain joins TRBV7-8 to TRBJ2-5; no definite D call. CDR1 and CDR2 (germline): SGHVS, FQNEAQ. The CDR3 is made up of 14 amino acids. V lost 5 bases and J lost 4, with 14 bases in between. The CDR3 nucleotides are TGTGCCAGCAGCCCCAACATAAGGGCAGAGACCCAGTACTTC. This encodes CASSPNIRAETQYF.

The V and J genes are TRBV9 and TRBJ2-7; D gene ambiguous. Germline lookup yields CDR1 SGDLS and CDR2 YYNGEE. V was shortened by 4 bases and J by 1 base, with 12 bases between the two germline ends. This CDR3 is built from 14 residues. CDR3 DNA sequence: TGTGCCAGCAGCCCCATCATAAGATCCTACGAGCAGTACTTC. It codes for CASSPIIRSYEQYF.

This clonotype was seen repeatedly, ten times or more. The chain carries TRBV7-2 and TRBJ1-1; no firm D call. Deletions cut 5 bases from V and 0 bases from J, with 10 bases between. This CDR3 region has 14 residues. CDR1 SGHTA and CDR2 FQGNSA come from the germline V gene. CDR3 protein: CASSPSSMNTEAFF. The CDR3 nucleotides are TGTGCCAGCAGCCCGAGTTCAATGAACACTGAAGCTTTCTTT.

This clonotype was seen repeatedly, ten times or more. The J gene is TRBJ2-2, the V gene TRBV25-1, with D hard to call. The V gene's germline CDR1 is MGHDK and CDR2 SYGVNS. The CDR3 contains 13 residues. V lost 3 bases and J 7 bases, leaving 9 bases between the germline ends. The CDR3 spells CASSDWVGGELFF. DNA of the CDR3: TGTGCCAGCAGTGATTGGGTTGGCGGGGAGCTGTTTTTT.

V usage is TRBV7-9 and J usage is TRBJ2-7, with D perhaps matching TRBD1 or TRBD2 (5 bases each). The closer fit of TRBJ2-1 to the DNA end suggests the J call may be wrong. The CDR3 runs 14 residues. CDR1 and CDR2 from the germline V gene are SEHNR and FQNEAQ (reference sequence). The CDR3 reads CASSFQGVRGEQFF. The CDR3, as DNA: TGTGCCAGCAGCTTCCAGGGAGTCCGAGGTGAGCAGTTCTTC.

Many counts were recorded for this clonotype. V gene TRBV20-1 combines with J gene TRBJ1-1; tentatively, D is TRBD1 (5 bases). V lost 5 bases and J 3 bases, leaving 13 bases between the germline ends. The germline V gene encodes CDR1 DFQATT and CDR2 SNEGSKA (reference sequence). The CDR3 sequence is 13 residues long. The CDR3 loop is CSAARQSDTEAFF. For the CDR3, the DNA is TGCAGTGCTGCCCGACAGAGCGACACTGAAGCTTTCTTT.

This clonotype has a handful of counts. The chain carries TRBV7-9 and TRBJ1-2, with 7 bases identical to TRBD1. The length of the CDR3 is 18 residues. CDR1 is SEHNR and CDR2 is FQNEAQ in the germline V gene (reference sequence). V shed 5 bases, J shed 5 bases, and the junction held 20 bases outside the gene matches. CDR3 bases: TGTGCCAGCAGCCCCGGGACAGCGTTATATGGGATGGGATATGGCTACACCTTC. Amino acids: CASSPGTALYGMGYGYTF.

V and J are TRBV12-3 or TRBV12-4 and TRBJ1-5, with 9 bases identical to TRBD1. V lost 7 bases and J lost 5; bases outside the gene matches: 9. This CDR3 contains 15 residues. CDR3 loop: CASTATGGWDQPQHF. The CDR3 coding sequence is TGTGCCAGCACCGCGACAGGGGGATGGGATCAGCCCCAGCATTTT.

The rearrangement links TRBV20-1 to TRBJ2-7, with TRBD2 identical over 7 bases. With 1 base clipped from V and 9 bases from J, the junction kept 6 bases outside the gene matches. The CDR3 sequence is 12 residues long. Germline lookup yields CDR1 DFQATT and CDR2 SNEGSKA (reference sequence). The CDR3 loop reads CSARVGGGGQYF. The CDR3 nucleotides read TGCAGTGCTAGAGTGGGGGGGGGGGGGCAGTACTTC.

The chain employs TRBV6-5 and TRBJ2-7, with D possibly TRBD2 on 7 matching bases. CDR1 MNHEY and CDR2 SVGAGI come from the germline V gene. This CDR3 has 13 amino acids. The V end lost 2 bases, the J end lost 6 bases, and 11 bases lay between the germline ends. CDR3 protein: CASSYGGAGEQYF. In DNA form, the CDR3 reads TGTGCCAGCAGTTACGGGGGGGCGGGCGAGCAGTACTTC.

This clonotype was counted between two and nine times. This sequence joins TRBV12-3 or TRBV12-4 and TRBJ1-2; D call uncertain. V lost 5 bases, J lost 8 bases, and 9 bases lay in between. The CDR3 has 11 amino acids. The CDR3 DNA reads TGTGCCAGCAGTACCCCTGGAGGCTACACCTTC. Translation gives CASSTPGGYTF.

In this sample, this clonotype turned up many times. The gene calls are TRBV10-2 and TRBJ2-7; 7 bases map to TRBD1. The V and J ends lost 6 bases and 6 bases, in that order; junction bases with no gene match: 11. Germline V CDR1 and CDR2: WSHSY, SAAADI. The CDR3 totals 14 residues. The CDR3 region is CASSDRVERREQYF. CDR3 bases: TGCGCCAGCAGCGACAGGGTAGAACGACGCGAGCAGTACTTC.

This clonotype has a handful of counts. V and J are TRBV11-2 and TRBJ2-7, with TRBD1 identical over 9 bases. The CDR3 sequence is 15 residues long. CDR1 and CDR2 from the germline V gene are SGHAT and FQNNGV. V gave up 1 base and J gave up 4 bases; unmatched junction bases: 5. CDR3 in amino acids: CASSLVTGGQYEQYF. The CDR3 nucleotides are TGTGCCAGCAGCTTAGTCACAGGGGGCCAGTACGAGCAGTACTTC.

In nucleotides, the CDR3 is TGCAGCGCCGACGCCCGACCTACGCAGTATTTT. It specifies CSADARPTQYF. This chain joins TRBV29-1 and TRBJ2-3, with D unresolved. V was clipped by 7 bases and J by 8 bases, with 13 bases between them. There are 11 residues in the CDR3. The germline gives CDR1 SQVTM, CDR2 ANQGSEA.

A few counts support this clonotype. V is TRBV6-1 and J is TRBJ2-5; 8 nucleotides line up with TRBD1. This CDR3 is built from 14 residues. The germline V gene has CDR1 MNHNS and CDR2 SASEGT. V lost 4 bases and J lost 6; bases outside the gene matches: 7. In DNA form, the CDR3 reads TGTGCCAGCAGTGTTCAGGGGGCGAGCCAGACCCAGTACTTC. Its protein is CASSVQGASQTQYF.

This clonotype was observed at least ten times. V gene TRBV19 combines with J gene TRBJ2-7, with TRBD1 identical over 9 bases. Looked up from germline, CDR1 is LNHDA and CDR2 is SQIVND (reference sequence). This CDR3 is 12 amino acids long. V was pared by 9 bases and J by 4 bases, with 4 bases of the junction left unmatched. The CDR3 sequence: CASATGGYEQYF. As DNA, the CDR3 is TGTGCCAGCGCGACAGGGGGGTACGAGCAGTACTTC.

This clonotype was counted a single time. CDR3 residues: CASLPVGGDKGRTF. CDR3 sequence (DNA): TGTGCCAGCCTGCCGGTCGGCGGAGACAAAGGTCGCACCTTC. The chain employs TRBV10-3 and TRBJ1-2; D uncertain. CDR3 length: 14 residues. Germline CDR1 and CDR2: ENHRY and SYGVKD. V dropped 10 bases and J dropped 13 bases, with 28 bases sitting between them.

This clonotype occurred many times. The chain uses TRBV10-3 and TRBJ2-7, with D unclear. The CDR3 consists of 13 residues. From germline, CDR1 is ENHRY and CDR2 SYGVKD. The V gene lost 6 bases and the J gene lost 5 bases, with 14 bases spanning the gap. CDR3 in DNA: TGTGCCATCAGCGAATTTGGCGTCGACGAGCAGTACTTC. Its translation is CAISEFGVDEQYF.